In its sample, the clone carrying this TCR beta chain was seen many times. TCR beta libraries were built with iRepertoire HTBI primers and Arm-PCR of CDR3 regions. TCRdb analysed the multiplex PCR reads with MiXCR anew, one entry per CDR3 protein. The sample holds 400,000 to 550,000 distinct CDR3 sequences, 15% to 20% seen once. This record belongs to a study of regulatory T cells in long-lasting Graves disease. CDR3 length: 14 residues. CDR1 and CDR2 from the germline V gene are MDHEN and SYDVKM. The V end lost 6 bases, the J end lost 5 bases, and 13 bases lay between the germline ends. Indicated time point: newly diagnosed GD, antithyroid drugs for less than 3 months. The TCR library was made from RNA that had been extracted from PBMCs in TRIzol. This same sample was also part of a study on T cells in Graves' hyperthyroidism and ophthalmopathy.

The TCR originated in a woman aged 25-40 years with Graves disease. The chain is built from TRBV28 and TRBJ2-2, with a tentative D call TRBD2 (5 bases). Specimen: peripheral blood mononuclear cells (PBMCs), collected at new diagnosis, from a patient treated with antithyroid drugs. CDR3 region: CASSRVEVTGELFF. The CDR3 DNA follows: TGTGCCAGCAGCCGCGTGGAGGTGACCGGGGAGCTGTTTTTT.